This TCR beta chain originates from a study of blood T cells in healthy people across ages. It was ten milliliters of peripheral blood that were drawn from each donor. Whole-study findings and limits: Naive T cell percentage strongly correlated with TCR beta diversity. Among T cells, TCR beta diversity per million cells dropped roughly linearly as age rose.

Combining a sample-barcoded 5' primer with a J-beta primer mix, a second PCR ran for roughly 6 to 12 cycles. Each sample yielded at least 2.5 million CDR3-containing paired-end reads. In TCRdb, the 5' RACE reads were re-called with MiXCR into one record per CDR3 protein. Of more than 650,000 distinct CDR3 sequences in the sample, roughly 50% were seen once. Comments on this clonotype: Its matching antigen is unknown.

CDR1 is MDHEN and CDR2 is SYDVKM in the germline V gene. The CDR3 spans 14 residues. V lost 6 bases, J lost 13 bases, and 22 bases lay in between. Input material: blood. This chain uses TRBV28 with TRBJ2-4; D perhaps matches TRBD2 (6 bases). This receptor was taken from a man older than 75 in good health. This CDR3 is CASRPVGGSQEQYF. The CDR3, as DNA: TGTGCCAGCAGGCCCGTTGGGGGGTCTCAGGAGCAGTACTTC.